The next 25 T cell receptor beta chains were all read from a single sample in a study of blood T cell repertoires in COVID-19. The protocol was immunoSEQ multiplex PCR, while the TCRdb copy is restricted to in-frame clones and leaves out a portion. The data show fewer than 250,000 clones, approximately 89% seen once. The sample consisted of peripheral blood. Every receptor here comes from a middle-aged woman with acute or convalescent COVID-19.

The chain employs TRBV6-6 and TRBJ2-7; 7 bases map to TRBD1. The CDR3 runs 13 residues. The V gene's germline CDR1 is MNHNY and CDR2 SVGAGI (reference sequence). Trimming removed 2 bases from V and 2 bases from J; junction bases left unmatched: 0. In DNA form, the CDR3 reads TGTGCCAGCAGTTACGACAGGGCCTACGAGCAGTACGTC. Translating gives CASSYDRAYEQYV.

The V gene is TRBV21-1, the J gene TRBJ1-5. TRBV21-1 is shown as a pseudogene. CDR3 length equals 18 residues. CDR3: CASSKVSPGGEFNQPQHF. DNA for the CDR3: TGTGCCAGCAGCAAAGTGTCCCCCGGGGGGGAATTCAATCAGCCCCAGCATTTT.

V gene TRBV5-4 combines with J gene TRBJ2-3; 10 nucleotides agree with TRBD2. V shed 2 bases and J 1 base; nucleotides not matched to a gene: 7. This CDR3 has 17 amino acids. CDR1 and CDR2 from the germline V gene are SGHNT and YYREEE (reference sequence). The CDR3 nucleotides read TGTGCCAGCAGCTTAGGGCCCGGGACTAGCGGCACAGATACGCAGTATTTT. Translating gives CASSLGPGTSGTDTQYF.

The chain recombines TRBV7-8 with TRBJ1-1; possible D gene TRBD1, 5 bases. The CDR3 contains 16 residues. From germline, CDR1 is SGHVS and CDR2 FQNEAQ. V was shortened by 4 bases and J by 4 bases, with 19 bases between the two germline ends. The DNA of the CDR3 is TGTGCCAGCAGCTCTTCAAGGCTTGGGGCGAGCACTGAAGCTTTCTTT. It translates to CASSSSRLGASTEAFF.

The CDR3 DNA is TGTGCCAGCAAGGGGACCGGGACAGGGAAAACTGAAGCTTTCTTT. Encoded protein: CASKGTGTGKTEAFF. The rearrangement uses TRBV28 and TRBJ1-1; 9 bases map to TRBD1. The CDR3 spans 15 residues. Germline V gene data show CDR1 as MDHEN and CDR2 as SYDVKM. V gave up 7 bases and J gave up 5 bases; unmatched junction bases: 11.

The chain joins TRBV20-1 to TRBJ1-2; the D is unclear. The V gene lost 3 bases and the J gene lost 6 bases, with 11 bases spanning the gap. Germline V CDR1 and CDR2: DFQATT, SNEGSKA (reference sequence). This CDR3 spans 12 amino acids. DNA of the CDR3: TGCAGTGCTAGTGACGGTGGAGATGGCTACACCTTC. This sequence encodes CSASDGGDGYTF.

Here the CDR3 reads CASSPPVGRPNTEAFF. CDR3 in DNA: TGTGCCAGCAGCCCACCCGTGGGCAGGCCGAACACTGAAGCTTTCTTT. The chain uses TRBV5-4 and TRBJ1-1; D remains ambiguous. CDR1 is SGHNT and CDR2 is YYREEE in the germline V gene (reference sequence). The V end was cut by 4 bases, the J end by 1 base, with 17 bases between. The CDR3 extends over 16 amino acids.

This clone appeared a few times. The V gene is TRBV2, the J gene TRBJ2-5; TRBD2 might be the D (5 bases). The V gene lost 7 bases and the J gene lost 5 bases, with 14 bases spanning the gap. CDR3 length equals 13 residues. From germline, CDR1 is SNHLY and CDR2 FYNNEI. The CDR3 protein is CASTRERGETQYF. CDR3 coding DNA: TGTGCCAGCACGAGGGAACGCGGTGAGACCCAGTACTTC.

The table lists this clone with a count of one. The chain combines TRBV5-1 with TRBJ2-1; 8 bases are a match to TRBD2. The germline V gene has CDR1 SGHRS and CDR2 YFSETQ. V was pared by 2 bases and J by 7 bases, with 11 bases of the junction left unmatched. This CDR3 contains 16 residues. CDR3 bases: TGCGCCAGCAGCTTCCATAGTAGCGGGGTTATAAATGAGCAGTTCTTC. Translated: CASSFHSSGVINEQFF. Using reference TRBV5-1 and TRBJ2-1 for the parts outside the CDR3, the full variable domain is KAGVTQTPRYLIKTRGQQVTLSCSPISGHRSVSWYQQTPGQGLQFLFEYFSETQRNKGNFPGRFSGRQFSNSRSEMNVSTLELGDSALYLCASSFHSSGVINEQFFGPGTRLTVL.

The chain carries TRBV4-2 and TRBJ2-1; 9 nucleotides match TRBD2. The V segment lost 2 bases and the J segment 6 bases; nucleotides outside the gene matches: 11. In germline, CDR1 is LGHNA, CDR2 YNFKEQ. The CDR3 is 17 amino acids. The chain's CDR3 is CASSQIQSGTSLNEQFF. As DNA, the CDR3 is TGTGCCAGCAGCCAAATTCAATCCGGGACTAGCCTCAATGAGCAGTTCTTC.

The chain uses TRBV20-1 and TRBJ2-3; D may be TRBD1 (5 bases). This CDR3 has 11 amino acids. CDR1 and CDR2 from the germline V gene are DFQATT and SNEGSKA (reference sequence). V gave up 5 bases and J gave up 5 bases, with 8 bases separating them. This chain's CDR3 is CSAPRGDTQYF. The CDR3 region has the DNA TGCAGTGCTCCTAGGGGAGATACGCAGTATTTT.

The rearrangement uses TRBV2 and TRBJ2-5, with 7 bases identical to TRBD2. With V trimmed by 2 bases and J by 5 bases, 8 bases remained unmatched. CDR3 length: 15 amino acids. Germline lookup yields CDR1 SNHLY and CDR2 FYNNEI. Written as DNA, the CDR3 is TGTGCCAGCAGTGAATCTCGCCTAGCGGCGGAGACCCAGTACTTC. This translates into CASSESRLAAETQYF.

The chain couples TRBV30 to TRBJ1-2; 7 bases match TRBD1. V dropped 3 bases and J dropped 5; count of bases not matched to a gene: 6. Germline CDR1 GTSNPN, CDR2 SVGIG (reference sequence). The CDR3 extends over 13 amino acids. Here the CDR3 reads CAWSRQGSYGYTF. Written as DNA, the CDR3 is TGTGCCTGGAGCCGACAGGGTTCGTATGGCTACACCTTC.

The chain uses TRBV6-5 and TRBJ2-5, with D tentatively TRBD2 (7 bases). Germline V gene lookup returns CDR1 MNHEY and CDR2 SVGAGI. CDR3 length: 14 residues. The V gene lost 2 bases and the J gene lost 1 base, with 8 bases spanning the gap. DNA of the CDR3: TGTGCCAGCAGTTACGCGGGGGCCCAAGAGACCCAGTACTTC. Translation gives CASSYAGAQETQYF.

V is TRBV18 and J is TRBJ1-5; tentative D call: TRBD1 (6 bases). The germline CDR1 and CDR2 sequences are KGHSH and LQKENI. The CDR3 extends over 15 amino acids. Trimming shortened V by 2 bases and J by 4 bases, and 12 bases separated the two germline ends. The CDR3 loop reads CASSPVAGVNQPQHF. The CDR3 DNA sequence: TGTGCCAGCTCACCAGTGGCAGGGGTTAATCAGCCCCAGCATTTT.

V is TRBV6-1 and J is TRBJ2-7, with D possibly matching TRBD1 (6 bases). Germline CDR1 is MNHNS and CDR2 is SASEGT. Trimming removed 3 bases at V and 6 bases at J, with 12 bases between. The CDR3 contains 13 residues. The CDR3 loop is CASSEGGRGEQYV. The CDR3 nucleotides are TGTGCCAGCAGTGAGGGCGGCAGGGGCGAGCAGTACGTC.

This chain connects TRBV7-6 to TRBJ1-1, with D perhaps TRBD1 (5 bases). V dropped 1 base and J dropped 1 base, with 10 bases sitting between them. The CDR3 runs 15 residues. Looked up from germline, CDR1 is SGHVS and CDR2 is FNYEAQ. This chain's CDR3 is CASSLEGPENTEAFF. CDR3 DNA: TGTGCCAGCAGCTTAGAGGGGCCCGAGAACACTGAAGCTTTCTTT.

This chain uses TRBV29-1 with TRBJ1-1; D possibly corresponds to TRBD1 (6 bases). From germline, CDR1 is SQVTM and CDR2 ANQGSEA. V lost 4 bases and J 7 bases, leaving 16 bases between the germline ends. The CDR3 runs 13 residues. Here the CDR3 reads CSVGVQGTYEAFF. DNA for the CDR3: TGCAGCGTTGGGGTACAGGGAACCTATGAAGCTTTCTTT.

The rearrangement links TRBV30 to TRBJ1-2; 7 nucleotides agree with TRBD1. Germline V lookup: CDR1 GTSNPN, CDR2 SVGIG (reference sequence). CDR3 length equals 11 residues. V lost 5 bases, J lost 7 bases, and 4 bases stayed unmatched. The CDR3, as DNA: TGTGCCTGGGGGGACAGCCTTGGCTACACCTTC. Translated, it gives CAWGDSLGYTF.

This clone was picked up many times. The chain is built from TRBV27 and TRBJ1-4, with unresolved D. Germline CDR1 reads MNHEY; CDR2 reads SMNVEV (reference sequence). CDR3 length: 18 amino acids. V was trimmed by 2 bases and J by 6 bases, leaving 22 bases between them. The CDR3, as DNA: TGTGCCAGCAGTTTAGGATCGGCAGGCCCGGTCCCCTATGAAAAACTGTTTTTT. This encodes CASSLGSAGPVPYEKLFF.

The chain couples TRBV10-2 to TRBJ1-1; 8 positions agree with TRBD1. The V and J ends lost 4 bases and 5 bases, in that order; junction bases with no gene match: 6. The CDR3 spans 14 residues. The germline V gene encodes CDR1 WSHSY and CDR2 SAAADI. The CDR3 nucleotides are TGCGCCAGCAGTGCCGACAGGGGTAGGACTGAAGCTTTCTTT. The encoded protein is CASSADRGRTEAFF.

This clone occurred once. The chain couples TRBV4-2 to TRBJ1-2; D is perhaps TRBD1 (5 bases). V shed 1 base and J shed 0 bases, with 15 bases lying between them. This CDR3 spans 17 amino acids. Germline V gene sequence: CDR1 LGHNA, CDR2 YNFKEQ. DNA of the CDR3: TGTGCCAGCAGCCAAGTCCAACAGGAGCTCGCTAACTATGGCTACACCTTC. Amino acid sequence: CASSQVQQELANYGYTF.

The V call is TRBV6-5, the J call TRBJ1-1; D is perhaps TRBD1 (6 bases). Trimming took 10 bases from V and 0 from J, leaving 18 bases between them. The CDR3 is 15 residues long. Germline assignment: CDR1 MNHEY and CDR2 SVGAGI. The CDR3 nucleotides read TGTGCCACAGGGGTGACCTTTAACATGAACACTGAAGCTTTCTTT. Translating gives CATGVTFNMNTEAFF.

The V call is TRBV3-1 (or the pseudogene TRBV3-2), the J call TRBJ1-1, with a possible D match to TRBD1 (6 bases). The CDR3 spans 15 residues. Germline CDR1 and CDR2: LGHDT and YNNKEL (reference sequence). Trimming removed 4 bases at V and 0 bases at J, with 12 bases between. This CDR3 reads CASSPQGRMNTEAFF. The CDR3 DNA follows: TGTGCCAGCAGCCCACAGGGACGAATGAACACTGAAGCTTTCTTT.

The chain recombines TRBV6-5 with TRBJ1-2; D is ambiguous. The CDR3 length is 13 residues. CDR1 and CDR2 from the germline V gene are MNHEY and SVGAGI. V lost 2 bases and J 2 bases, leaving 6 bases between the germline ends. CDR3 DNA sequence: TGTGCCAGCAGTTACAGCGGGAACTATGGCTACACCTTC. This gives the protein CASSYSGNYGYTF.